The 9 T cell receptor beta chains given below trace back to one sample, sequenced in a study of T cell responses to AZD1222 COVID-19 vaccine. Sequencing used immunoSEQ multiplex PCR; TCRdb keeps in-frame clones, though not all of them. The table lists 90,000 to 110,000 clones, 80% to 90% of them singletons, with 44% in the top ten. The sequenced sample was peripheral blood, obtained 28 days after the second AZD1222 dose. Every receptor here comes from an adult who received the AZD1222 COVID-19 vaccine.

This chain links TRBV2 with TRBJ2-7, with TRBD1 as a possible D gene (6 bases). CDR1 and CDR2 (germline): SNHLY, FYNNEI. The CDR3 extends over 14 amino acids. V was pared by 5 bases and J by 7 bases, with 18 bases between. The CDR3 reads CASSFLGAYGEQYF. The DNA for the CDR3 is TGTGCCAGCAGTTTTCTGGGGGCGTATGGGGAGCAGTACTTC.

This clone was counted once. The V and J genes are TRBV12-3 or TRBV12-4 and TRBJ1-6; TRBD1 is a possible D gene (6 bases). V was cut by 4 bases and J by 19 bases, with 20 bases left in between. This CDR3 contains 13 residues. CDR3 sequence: CASSSTDLNRVHF. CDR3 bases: TGTGCCAGCAGTTCTACGGATCTGAACAGGGTACACTTT.

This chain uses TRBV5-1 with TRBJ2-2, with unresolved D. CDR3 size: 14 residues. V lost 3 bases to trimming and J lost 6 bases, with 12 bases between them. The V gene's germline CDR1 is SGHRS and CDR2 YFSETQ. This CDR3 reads CASSSTGGAGELFF. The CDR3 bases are TGCGCCAGCAGCTCAACTGGTGGGGCCGGGGAGCTGTTTTTT.

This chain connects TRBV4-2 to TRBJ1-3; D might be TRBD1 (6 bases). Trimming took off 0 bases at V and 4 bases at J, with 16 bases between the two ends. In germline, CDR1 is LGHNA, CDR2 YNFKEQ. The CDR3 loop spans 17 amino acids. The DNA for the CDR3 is TGTGCCAGCAGCCAAGATCCCCAGGGGTCTCCCGGAAACACCATATATTTT. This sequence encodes CASSQDPQGSPGNTIYF.

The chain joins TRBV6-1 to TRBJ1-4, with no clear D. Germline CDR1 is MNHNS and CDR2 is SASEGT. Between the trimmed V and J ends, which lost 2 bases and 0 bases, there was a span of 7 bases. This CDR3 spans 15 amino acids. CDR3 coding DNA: TGTGCCAGCAGTGAAAGTGTGACAACTAATGAAAAACTGTTTTTT. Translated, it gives CASSESVTTNEKLFF.

The chain's CDR3 is CASSPTQRSNQPQHF. The CDR3 DNA is TGTGCCAGCTCACCCACCCAGCGGAGCAATCAGCCCCAGCATTTT. The chain employs TRBV18 and TRBJ1-5; D unclear. The CDR3 extends over 15 amino acids. Germline-derived CDR1 and CDR2 are KGHSH and LQKENI. V was trimmed by 3 bases and J by 1 base, leaving 10 bases between them. Complete variable domain (other parts from reference TRBV18 and TRBJ1-5): NAGVMQNPRHLVRRRGQEARLRCSPMKGHSHVYWYRQLPEEGLKFMVYLQKENIIDESGMPKERFSAEFPKEGPSILRIQQVVRGDSAAYFCASSPTQRSNQPQHFGDGTRLSIL.

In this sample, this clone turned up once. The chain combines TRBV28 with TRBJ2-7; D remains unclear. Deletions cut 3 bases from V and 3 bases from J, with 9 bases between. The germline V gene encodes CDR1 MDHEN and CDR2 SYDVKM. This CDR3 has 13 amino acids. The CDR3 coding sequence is TGTGCCAGCAGTTTGACGTTACTCTACGAGCAGTACTTC. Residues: CASSLTLLYEQYF.

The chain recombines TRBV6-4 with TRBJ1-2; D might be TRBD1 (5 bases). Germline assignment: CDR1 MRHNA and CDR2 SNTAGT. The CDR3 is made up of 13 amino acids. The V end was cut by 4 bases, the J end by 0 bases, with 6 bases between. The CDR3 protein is CASSVTANYGYTF. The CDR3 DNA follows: TGTGCCAGCAGTGTGACAGCTAACTATGGCTACACCTTC.

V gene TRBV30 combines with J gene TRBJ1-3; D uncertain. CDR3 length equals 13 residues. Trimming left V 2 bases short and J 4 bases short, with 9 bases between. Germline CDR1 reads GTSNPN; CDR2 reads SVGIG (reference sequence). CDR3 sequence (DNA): TGTGCCTGGAGTACTGGGTACGGAAACACCATATATTTT. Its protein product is CAWSTGYGNTIYF.